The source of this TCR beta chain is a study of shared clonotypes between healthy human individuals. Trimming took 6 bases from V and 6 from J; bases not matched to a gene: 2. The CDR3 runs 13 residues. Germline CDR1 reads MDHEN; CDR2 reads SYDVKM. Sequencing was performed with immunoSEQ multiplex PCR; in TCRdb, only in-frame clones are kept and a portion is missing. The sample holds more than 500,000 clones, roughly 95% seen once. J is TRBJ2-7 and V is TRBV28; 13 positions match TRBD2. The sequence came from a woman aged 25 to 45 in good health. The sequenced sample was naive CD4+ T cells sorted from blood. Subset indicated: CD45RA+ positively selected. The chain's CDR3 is CASRRTSGSEQYF. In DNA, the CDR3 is TGTGCCAGCAGGAGGACTAGCGGGAGCGAGCAGTACTTC.